This TCR beta chain was sequenced in a study of cytomegalovirus exposure and HLA in healthy donors. Germline-derived CDR1 and CDR2 are MDHEN and SYDVKM. The CDR3 is 15 amino acids. The V segment lost 7 bases and the J segment 3 bases; nucleotides outside the gene matches: 11. In regard to this clone: The antigen is unknown.

Measured with immunoSEQ multiplex PCR; TCRdb has only the in-frame clones, and not every one. The sample lists 35,000 to 50,000 clones; 90% to 95% were seen once. Study findings and constraints: 150 to 200 TCR beta chains were listed as cytomegalovirus-associated.

Sequenced material: PBMCs. This clonotype originated in a woman aged 18 to 35 in good health and CMV-seronegative. V and J are TRBV28 and TRBJ2-7, with 8 positions matching TRBD2. CDR3 DNA sequence: TGTGCCAGCACCCCGGGACTAGTCTCGAGCTACGAGCAGTACTTC. This sequence encodes CASTPGLVSSYEQYF. Looking up the rest from reference TRBV28 and TRBJ2-7 gives the full variable domain: DVKVTQSSRYLVKRTGEKVFLECVQDMDHENMFWYRQDPGLGLRLIYFSYDVKMKEKGDIPEGYSVSREKKERFSLILESASTNQTSMYLCASTPGLVSSYEQYFGPGTRLTVT.